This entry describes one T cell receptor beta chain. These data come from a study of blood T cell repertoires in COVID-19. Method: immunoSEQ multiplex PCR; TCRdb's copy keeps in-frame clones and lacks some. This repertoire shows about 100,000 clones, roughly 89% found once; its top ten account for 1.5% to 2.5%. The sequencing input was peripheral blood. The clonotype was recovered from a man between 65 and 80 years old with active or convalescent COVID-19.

CDR3 bases: TGTGCCAGCATTAGACAGAGCTCCTATAATTCACCCCTCCACTTT. This codes for CASIRQSSYNSPLHF. J is TRBJ1-6 and V is TRBV2; maybe TRBD1 (5 bases). The CDR3 has 15 amino acids. Germline CDR1 SNHLY, CDR2 FYNNEI. Trimming took 7 bases from V and 0 from J, leaving 10 bases between them.